Shown below are 30 T cell receptor beta chains from a single sample sequenced in a study of T cells after yellow fever vaccination (dated by TCRdb to the late 2010s). Libraries were constructed by 5' RACE. Sequencing took place on an Illumina NovaSeq 6000. TCRdb trimmed the raw reads at Q25, called clones with MiXCR and kept productive beta chains. Identical CDR3 protein sequences are pooled into one entry, listed with their most common genes and DNA. This sample is represented by fewer than 350,000 distinct CDR3 sequences; around 3.6% of them were singletons. Jointly, the top ten make up about 25% of the sample. The treatment or condition label for this specimen denotes: live attenuated yellow fever vaccine strain. This sample comprised PBMCs, obtained on the day of the yellow fever booster vaccination. The receptors stem from a young man who received the YFV17D yellow fever vaccine.

This clonotype came up many times. This chain connects TRBV7-2 to TRBJ2-3; the match to TRBD2 covers 7 bases. V shed 1 base, J shed 2 bases, and the junction held 6 bases outside the gene matches. The germline CDR1 and CDR2 sequences are SGHTA and FQGNSA. The CDR3 covers 16 residues. The CDR3 coding sequence is TGTGCCAGCAGCTTAGTCGGCGGGGGATCCACAGATACGCAGTATTTT. As protein: CASSLVGGGSTDTQYF.

Many counts were recorded for this clonotype. The rearrangement uses TRBV12-3 or TRBV12-4 and TRBJ2-7, with 7 bases identical to TRBD2. This CDR3 has 14 residues. V was pared by 3 bases and J by 5 bases, with 7 bases of the junction left unmatched. DNA of the CDR3: TGTGCCAGCAGTTTGAGCGCGGGGGTCCACGAGCAGTACTTC. Protein: CASSLSAGVHEQYF.

This clonotype turned up a few times. This CDR3 is CASSTPGVWNEQYF. CDR3 nucleotide sequence: TGTGCCAGTAGTACCCCGGGGGTCTGGAACGAGCAGTACTTC. This rearrangement joins TRBV19 to TRBJ2-7; tentatively, D is TRBD2 (6 bases). V dropped 4 bases and J dropped 5 bases, with 15 bases sitting between them. There are 14 residues in the CDR3. Germline CDR1 LNHDA, CDR2 SQIVND (reference sequence).

Here the CDR3 DNA reads TGTGCCAGCAGCTATGTCGGGGGGTTGGACAATGAGCAGTTCTTC. Protein product: CASSYVGGLDNEQFF. The chain carries TRBV11-2 and TRBJ2-1; 7 positions agree with TRBD2. This CDR3 spans 15 amino acids. Germline-derived CDR1 and CDR2 are SGHAT and FQNNGV. V lost 4 bases, J lost 5 bases, and 8 bases stayed unmatched. Supplemented by reference TRBV11-2 and TRBJ2-1, the full variable domain reads EAGVAQSPRYKIIEKRQSVAFWCNPISGHATLYWYQQILGQGPKLLIQFQNNGVVDDSQLPKDRFSAERLKGVDSTLKIQPAKLEDSAVYLCASSYVGGLDNEQFFGPGTRLTVL.

This rearrangement joins TRBV12-3 or TRBV12-4 to TRBJ1-6; 9 nucleotides agree with TRBD1. V trimming: 6 bases; J trimming: 7 bases; junction bases outside the gene matches: 16. This CDR3 comprises 18 residues. As DNA, the CDR3 is TGTGCCAGCAGCTACCTAACCCGGGACAGGGTTGAGAATTCACCCCTCCACTTT. Its translation: CASSYLTRDRVENSPLHF.

At least ten counts were recorded for this clonotype. The chain carries TRBV6-2 or TRBV6-3 and TRBJ1-5; D call uncertain. Trimming removed 5 bases from V and 7 bases from J, with 15 bases in between. In germline, CDR1 is MNHEY, CDR2 SVGEGT. The CDR3 totals 14 residues. The CDR3 nucleotides are TGTGCCAGCAGTGTGGGGTTGTTGGGACAGCCCCAGCATTTT. Protein: CASSVGLLGQPQHF.

This clonotype was counted at least ten times. This chain links TRBV27 with TRBJ1-3; no clear D. V was pared by 6 bases and J by 6 bases, with 15 bases between. Germline-derived CDR1 and CDR2 are MNHEY and SMNVEV (reference sequence). CDR3 length: 14 amino acids. CDR3 residues: CASSSVLGLNTIYF. In DNA form, the CDR3 reads TGTGCCAGCAGCTCCGTCCTCGGTCTAAACACCATATATTTT.

This clonotype was seen more than once but under ten times. This chain joins TRBV5-1 and TRBJ1-1, with D possibly matching TRBD1 (6 bases). This CDR3 spans 14 amino acids. Germline CDR1 is SGHRS and CDR2 is YFSETQ. Trimming removed 4 bases from V and 7 bases from J, with 17 bases in between. CDR3 sequence reads: CASSRPDSLSEAFF. CDR3 in DNA: TGCGCCAGCAGCCGACCGGACAGTTTAAGTGAAGCTTTCTTT.

This clonotype was seen many times. The J gene is TRBJ2-1, the V gene TRBV5-1; TRBD2 agrees at 10 bases. CDR1 is SGHRS, CDR2 YFSETQ, per germline. The CDR3 is 15 residues long. V trimming: 4 bases; J trimming: 3 bases; junction bases outside the gene matches: 4. This CDR3 reads CASSATSGVYNEQFF. CDR3 DNA: TGCGCCAGCAGCGCCACTAGCGGGGTCTACAATGAGCAGTTCTTC.

In this sample, this clonotype turned up many times. The chain couples TRBV29-1 to TRBJ1-5; D not certain. The germline V and J ends were trimmed by 6 bases and 7 bases, with 19 bases remaining between them. The CDR3 loop spans 14 amino acids. In germline, CDR1 is SQVTM, CDR2 ANQGSEA. CDR3 amino acids: CSVADENSLQPQHF. CDR3 sequence (DNA): TGCAGCGTCGCAGACGAAAATAGCCTCCAGCCCCAGCATTTT.

This sequence joins TRBV12-3 or TRBV12-4 and TRBJ2-2, with 10 positions matching TRBD2. The CDR3 runs 15 residues. V shed 4 bases and J 5 bases; nucleotides not matched to a gene: 4. The CDR3: CASSSLAGETGELFF. The DNA for the CDR3 is TGTGCCAGCAGTTCTCTAGCGGGAGAAACCGGGGAGCTGTTTTTT.

This clonotype has just a few counts. This sequence joins TRBV5-1 and TRBJ2-1; 7 bases agree with TRBD2. Germline V gives CDR1 SGHRS, CDR2 YFSETQ. This CDR3 is 14 amino acids long. Germline trimming cut 2 bases from V and 5 bases from J; bases unmatched to any gene: 4. DNA for the CDR3: TGCGCCAGCAGCTTTAGGGGAGGGGACAATGAGCAGTTCTTC. As protein: CASSFRGGDNEQFF.

This clonotype was detected only a few times. This chain connects TRBV5-6 to TRBJ2-5; no firm D call. Trimming took off 0 bases at V and 1 base at J, with 4 bases between the two ends. Germline assignment: CDR1 SGHDT and CDR2 YYEEEE. The CDR3 has 13 residues. CDR3 sequence: CASSLDAQETQYF. In nucleotides, the CDR3 is TGTGCCAGCAGCTTGGACGCCCAAGAGACCCAGTACTTC.

This clonotype showed up just a few times. The V and J genes are TRBV6-5 and TRBJ1-2, with TRBD1 identical over 10 bases. The CDR3 length is 17 residues. With 1 base clipped from V and 6 bases from J, the junction kept 11 bases outside the gene matches. Per germline, CDR1 MNHEY and CDR2 SVGAGI. CDR3 sequence: CASSYLRTGGPIDGYTF. CDR3 coding DNA: TGTGCCAGCAGTTACTTACGGACAGGGGGACCAATTGATGGCTACACCTTC.

This chain connects TRBV6-6 to TRBJ2-3; D perhaps matches TRBD1 (6 bases). The germline V gene encodes CDR1 MNHNY and CDR2 SVGAGI (reference sequence). V was cut by 2 bases and J by 1 base, with 10 bases left in between. CDR3 length: 15 residues. CDR3 amino acids: CASSYGYRGTDTQYF. The CDR3 bases are TGTGCCAGCAGTTACGGGTACAGGGGCACAGATACGCAGTATTTT.

This rearrangement joins TRBV6-1 to TRBJ1-5, with a possible D match to TRBD1 (5 bases). The CDR3 covers 11 residues. Per the germline V gene, CDR1 is MNHNS and CDR2 is SASEGT. V was trimmed by 6 bases and J by 9 bases, leaving 9 bases between them. CDR3 DNA sequence: TGTGCCAGCAGGACGGGGGGGCCCCAGCATTTT. Protein product: CASRTGGPQHF.

This clonotype has a handful of counts. V and J are TRBV20-1 and TRBJ2-1; D is unclear. The germline CDR1 and CDR2 sequences are DFQATT and SNEGSKA (reference sequence). This CDR3 is built from 13 residues. V lost 2 bases and J 9 bases, leaving 14 bases between the germline ends. DNA for the CDR3: TGCAGTGCTAGACCTCGCATCTCCGTTGAGCAGTTCTTC. Translating gives CSARPRISVEQFF.

V gene TRBV7-9 combines with J gene TRBJ1-1; D might be TRBD1 (6 bases). The CDR3 has 16 amino acids. Germline-derived CDR1 and CDR2 are SEHNR and FQNEAQ (reference sequence). Trimming removed 7 bases at V and 6 bases at J, with 24 bases between. The CDR3 DNA sequence: TGTGCCAGCACTCACCGAGGGGGGCCGGGGATGTCTGAAGCTTTCTTT. Translated: CASTHRGGPGMSEAFF.

This clonotype was seen ten or more times. J is TRBJ2-3 and V is TRBV10-3; D gene uncertain. This CDR3 contains 14 residues. Germline-derived CDR1 and CDR2 are ENHRY and SYGVKD. V was clipped by 5 bases and J by 4 bases, with 13 bases between them. The CDR3 sequence: CAISNTPDADTQYF. CDR3 sequence (DNA): TGTGCCATCAGTAATACCCCGGACGCAGATACGCAGTATTTT.

The chain carries TRBV29-1 and TRBJ1-1; D uncertain. V lost 7 bases and J lost 1, with 7 bases in between. Looked up from germline, CDR1 is SQVTM and CDR2 is ANQGSEA. The CDR3 spans 11 residues. The CDR3 sequence: CSGAKNTEAFF. The CDR3 DNA reads as TGCAGCGGGGCAAAGAACACTGAAGCTTTCTTT.

This clonotype was observed at least ten times. In DNA form, the CDR3 reads TGTGCCAGCAGCCGGCGAGCGGCCCATGAGCAGTTCTTC. Its translation: CASSRRAAHEQFF. The chain recombines TRBV6-2 or TRBV6-3 with TRBJ2-1; weak D call: TRBD2 (5 bases). The CDR3 is 13 amino acids. From germline, CDR1 is MNHEY and CDR2 SVGEGT. The V and J ends lost 6 bases and 8 bases respectively, with 14 bases between them.

This clonotype was observed at least ten times. V gene TRBV7-2 combines with J gene TRBJ2-2; weak D call: TRBD2 (6 bases). The CDR3 is 15 residues long. CDR1 SGHTA and CDR2 FQGNSA come from the germline V gene. V shed 5 bases and J shed 0 bases, with 10 bases lying between them. The CDR3 nucleotides are TGTGCCAGCAGCCGAGGAGGGGCGAACACCGGGGAGCTGTTTTTT. Encoded protein: CASSRGGANTGELFF.

In this sample, this clonotype turned up many times. The V call is TRBV5-1, the J call TRBJ1-1, with TRBD1 as a possible D gene (6 bases). Trimming cost V 1 base and J 4 bases, with 20 bases left between them. Germline loops: CDR1 SGHRS, CDR2 YFSETQ. This CDR3 comprises 17 residues. The CDR3 reads CASSLTGTTLGSTEAFF. Here the CDR3 DNA reads TGCGCCAGCAGCTTGACGGGGACAACCCTAGGGAGCACTGAAGCTTTCTTT.

V and J are TRBV29-1 and TRBJ1-2; 7 bases map to TRBD1. CDR1 and CDR2 (germline): SQVTM, ANQGSEA. V lost 4 bases to trimming and J lost 4 bases; unmatched junction nucleotides: 9. The length of the CDR3 is 14 residues. The CDR3 DNA follows: TGCAGCGTTGGTTTTGGACAGGCAGCCTATGGCTACACCTTC. It translates to CSVGFGQAAYGYTF.

The sample holds many counts of this clonotype. The V gene is TRBV5-1, the J gene TRBJ2-3, with 7 bases fitting TRBD1. The CDR3 is 16 amino acids. Germline-derived CDR1 and CDR2 are SGHRS and YFSETQ. Trimming at V came to 0 bases and at J to 4 bases, leaving 8 bases not matched to a gene. Written as DNA, the CDR3 is TGCGCCAGCAGCTTGGAGAGGACAGGCCGAGCAGATACGCAGTATTTT. This encodes CASSLERTGRADTQYF.

This clonotype has ten or more counts. The junction departs from the called germline gene at one end, perhaps through a read error. The chain uses TRBV5-1 and TRBJ2-5, with no clear D. Germline CDR1 is SGHRS and CDR2 is YFSETQ. CDR3 length: 13 residues. CDR3 bases: TGTGCCAGCAGCCTGGACGGCCAAGAGACCCAGTACTTC. Protein: CASSLDGQETQYF.

J is TRBJ1-3 and V is TRBV20-1; unclear D gene. Germline V gene data show CDR1 as DFQATT and CDR2 as SNEGSKA (reference sequence). The CDR3 loop spans 14 amino acids. Trimming cost V 1 base and J 0 bases, with 7 bases left between them. CDR3 region: CSARGGSSGNTIYF. The CDR3 DNA follows: TGCAGTGCTAGAGGGGGAAGCTCTGGAAACACCATATATTTT.

This chain uses TRBV10-2 with TRBJ1-1, with 7 bases identical to TRBD1. Per germline, CDR1 WSHSY and CDR2 SAAADI. The CDR3 spans 12 residues. Germline trimming cut 7 bases from V and 8 bases from J; bases unmatched to any gene: 7. CDR3 sequence reads: CASTDRRGEAFF. The CDR3 DNA sequence: TGCGCCAGCACGGACAGGCGGGGAGAAGCTTTCTTT.

The rearrangement joins TRBV20-1 to TRBJ1-1; D ambiguous. Germline CDR1 and CDR2: DFQATT and SNEGSKA (reference sequence). CDR3 size: 13 residues. V lost 1 base and J 6 bases, leaving 12 bases between the germline ends. CDR3: CSARGRGGAEAFF. DNA for the CDR3: TGCAGTGCTAGAGGCCGCGGTGGGGCTGAAGCTTTCTTT.

This chain connects TRBV7-9 to TRBJ2-1; D remains unclear. The CDR3 is 13 residues long. From germline, CDR1 is SEHNR and CDR2 FQNEAQ (reference sequence). V shed 8 bases and J shed 1 base, with 9 bases lying between them. CDR3 amino acids: CASVDGSYNEQFF. The DNA of the CDR3 is TGTGCCAGCGTCGACGGGTCCTACAATGAGCAGTTCTTC.